Described below is a single TCR beta chain sequence and its context. These data belong to a study of T cell changes during pregnancy in multiple sclerosis. Assay: immunoSEQ multiplex PCR; the TCRdb copy retains only in-frame clones and omits some. The sample yields tens of thousands of clones, over 80% seen once. The source of this sequence is a female donor with multiple sclerosis, enrolled in a pregnancy study. Material: CD4+ T cells from peripheral blood mononuclear cells, obtained in the second trimester of pregnancy.

DNA for the CDR3: TGTGCCAGCAGCGTCTGGGAGGGAGCAGATACGCAGTATTTT. Translation gives CASSVWEGADTQYF. The rearrangement uses TRBV5-4 and TRBJ2-3; 7 nucleotides align to TRBD2. After removal of 4 bases from V and 4 bases from J, the junction contained 6 bases not matched to a gene. Germline assignment: CDR1 SGHNT and CDR2 YYREEE (reference sequence). The CDR3 has 14 amino acids.